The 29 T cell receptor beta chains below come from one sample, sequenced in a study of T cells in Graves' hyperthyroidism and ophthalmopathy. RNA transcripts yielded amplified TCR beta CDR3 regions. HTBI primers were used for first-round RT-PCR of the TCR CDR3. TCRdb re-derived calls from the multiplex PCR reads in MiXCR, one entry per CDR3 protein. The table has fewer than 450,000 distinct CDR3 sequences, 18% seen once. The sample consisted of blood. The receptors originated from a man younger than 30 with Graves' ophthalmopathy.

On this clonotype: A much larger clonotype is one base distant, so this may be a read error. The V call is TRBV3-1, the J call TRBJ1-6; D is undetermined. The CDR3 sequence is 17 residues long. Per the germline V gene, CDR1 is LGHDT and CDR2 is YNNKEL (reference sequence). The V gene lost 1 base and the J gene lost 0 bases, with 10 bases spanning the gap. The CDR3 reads CASSQGGKSSYNSPLHF. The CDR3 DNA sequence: TGTGCCAGCAGCCAAGGCGGCAAGAGCTCCTATAATTCACCCCTCCACTTT.

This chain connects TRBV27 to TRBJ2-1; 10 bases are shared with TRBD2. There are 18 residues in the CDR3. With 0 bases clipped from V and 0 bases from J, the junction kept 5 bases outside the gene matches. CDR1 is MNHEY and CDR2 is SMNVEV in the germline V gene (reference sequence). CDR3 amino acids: CASSLSMLAGASYNEQFF. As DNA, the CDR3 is TGTGCCAGCAGTTTATCGATGCTAGCGGGGGCCTCCTACAATGAGCAGTTCTTC.

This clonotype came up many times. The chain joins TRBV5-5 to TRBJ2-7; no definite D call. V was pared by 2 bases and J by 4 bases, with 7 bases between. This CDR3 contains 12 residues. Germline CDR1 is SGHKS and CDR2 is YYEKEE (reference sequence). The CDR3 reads CASSFERYEQYF. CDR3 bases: TGTGCCAGCAGCTTTGAAAGGTACGAGCAGTACTTC.

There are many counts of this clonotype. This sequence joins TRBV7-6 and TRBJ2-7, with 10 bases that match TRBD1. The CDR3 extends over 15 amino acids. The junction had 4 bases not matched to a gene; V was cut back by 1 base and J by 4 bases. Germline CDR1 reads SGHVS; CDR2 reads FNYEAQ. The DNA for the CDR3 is TGTGCCAGCAGCTTAGGACGGGACAGGGGATACGAGCAGTACTTC. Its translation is CASSLGRDRGYEQYF.

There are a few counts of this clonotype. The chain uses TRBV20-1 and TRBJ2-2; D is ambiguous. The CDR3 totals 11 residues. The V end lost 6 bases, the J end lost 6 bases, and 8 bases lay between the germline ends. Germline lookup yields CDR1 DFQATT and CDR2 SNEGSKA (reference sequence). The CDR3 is CSAESAGELFF. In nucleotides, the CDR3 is TGCAGTGCCGAGTCAGCCGGGGAGCTGTTTTTT.

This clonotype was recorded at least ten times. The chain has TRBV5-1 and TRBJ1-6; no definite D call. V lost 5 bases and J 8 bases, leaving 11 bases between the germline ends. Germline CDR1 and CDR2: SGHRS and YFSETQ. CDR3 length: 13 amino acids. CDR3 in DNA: TGCGCCAGCAGATCTGAGGATCATTCACCCCTCCACTTT. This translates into CASRSEDHSPLHF.

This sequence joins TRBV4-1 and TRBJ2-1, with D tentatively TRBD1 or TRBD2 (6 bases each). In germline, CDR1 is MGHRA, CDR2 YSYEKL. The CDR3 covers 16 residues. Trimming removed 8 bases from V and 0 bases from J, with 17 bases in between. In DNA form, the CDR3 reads TGCGCCAGCTCTCCTCACCGGGGGCTCTCCTACAATGAGCAGTTCTTC. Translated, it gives CASSPHRGLSYNEQFF.

CDR3 nucleotide sequence: TGTGCCAGCAGATCCACCGGGACACACACCGGGGAGCTGTTTTTT. It yields the protein CASRSTGTHTGELFF. The chain employs TRBV7-9 and TRBJ2-2; D is perhaps TRBD1 (6 bases). CDR1 is SEHNR and CDR2 is FQNEAQ in the germline V gene (reference sequence). CDR3 size: 15 residues. Trimming stripped 6 bases from V and 3 bases from J, with 14 bases between.

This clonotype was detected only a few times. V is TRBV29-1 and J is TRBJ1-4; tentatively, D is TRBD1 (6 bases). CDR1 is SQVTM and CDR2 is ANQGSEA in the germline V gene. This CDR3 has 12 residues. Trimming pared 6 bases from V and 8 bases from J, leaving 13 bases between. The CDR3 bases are TGCAGCGTGACAGTCCAGGGGGAAAAACTGTTTTTT. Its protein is CSVTVQGEKLFF.

CDR3 sequence reads: CSATDRDGSGTGELFF. The CDR3 DNA follows: TGCAGTGCCACGGACAGGGACGGGTCGGGCACCGGGGAGCTGTTTTTT. The chain carries TRBV20-1 and TRBJ2-2, with 8 bases identical to TRBD1. The CDR3 sequence is 16 residues long. The V and J ends lost 6 bases and 4 bases, in that order; junction bases with no gene match: 13. Germline V lookup: CDR1 DFQATT, CDR2 SNEGSKA (reference sequence).

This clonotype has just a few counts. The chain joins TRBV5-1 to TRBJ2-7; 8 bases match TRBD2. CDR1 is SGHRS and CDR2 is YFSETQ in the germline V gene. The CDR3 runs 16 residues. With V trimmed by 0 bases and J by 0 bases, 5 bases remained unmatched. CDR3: CASSLGDGGGSYEQYF. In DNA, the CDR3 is TGCGCCAGCAGCTTGGGGGACGGGGGGGGCTCCTACGAGCAGTACTTC.

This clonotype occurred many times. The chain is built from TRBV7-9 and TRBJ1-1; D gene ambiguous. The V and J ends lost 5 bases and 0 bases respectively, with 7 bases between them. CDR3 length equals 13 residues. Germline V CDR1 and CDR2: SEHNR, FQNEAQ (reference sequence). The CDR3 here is CASSPQMNTEAFF. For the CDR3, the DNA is TGTGCCAGCAGCCCACAGATGAACACTGAAGCTTTCTTT. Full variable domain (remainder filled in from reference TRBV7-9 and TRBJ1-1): DTGVSQNPRHKITKRGQNVTFRCDPISEHNRLYWYRQTLGQGPEFLTYFQNEAQLEKSRLLSDRFSAERPKGSFSTLEIQRTEQGDSAMYLCASSPQMNTEAFFGQGTRLTVV.

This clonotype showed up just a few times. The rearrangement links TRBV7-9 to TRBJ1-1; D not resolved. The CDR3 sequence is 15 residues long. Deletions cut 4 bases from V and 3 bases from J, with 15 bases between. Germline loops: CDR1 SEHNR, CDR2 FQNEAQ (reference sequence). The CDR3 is CASSSGVRADTEAFF. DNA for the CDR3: TGTGCCAGCAGCTCCGGGGTGAGGGCGGACACTGAAGCTTTCTTT. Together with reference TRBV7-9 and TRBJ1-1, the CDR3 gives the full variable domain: DTGVSQNPRHKITKRGQNVTFRCDPISEHNRLYWYRQTLGQGPEFLTYFQNEAQLEKSRLLSDRFSAERPKGSFSTLEIQRTEQGDSAMYLCASSSGVRADTEAFFGQGTRLTVV.

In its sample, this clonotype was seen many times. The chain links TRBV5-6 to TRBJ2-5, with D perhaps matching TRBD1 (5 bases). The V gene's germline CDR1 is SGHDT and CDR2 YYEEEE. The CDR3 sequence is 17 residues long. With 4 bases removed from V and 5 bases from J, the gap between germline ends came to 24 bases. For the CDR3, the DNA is TGTGCCAGCAGCGCCTCTTGGGCAGGGCTCTCGGTGGAGACCCAGTACTTC. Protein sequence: CASSASWAGLSVETQYF.

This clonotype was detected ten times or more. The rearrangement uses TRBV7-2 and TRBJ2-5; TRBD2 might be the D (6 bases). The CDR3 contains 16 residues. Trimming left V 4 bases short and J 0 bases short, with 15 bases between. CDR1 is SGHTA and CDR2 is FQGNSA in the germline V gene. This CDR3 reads CASSSGFGDYQETQYF. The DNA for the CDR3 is TGTGCCAGCAGCTCAGGGTTCGGGGACTACCAAGAGACCCAGTACTTC.

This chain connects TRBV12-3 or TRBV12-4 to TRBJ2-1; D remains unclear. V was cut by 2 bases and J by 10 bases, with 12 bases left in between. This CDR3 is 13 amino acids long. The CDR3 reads CASSLSPVWEQFF. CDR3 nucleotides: TGTGCCAGCAGTTTAAGTCCAGTCTGGGAGCAGTTCTTC.

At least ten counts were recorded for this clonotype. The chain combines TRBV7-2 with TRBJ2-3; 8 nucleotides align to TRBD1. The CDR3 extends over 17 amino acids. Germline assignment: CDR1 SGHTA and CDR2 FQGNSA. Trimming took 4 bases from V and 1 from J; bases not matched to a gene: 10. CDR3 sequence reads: CASSSEGQGLGTDTQYF. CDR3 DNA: TGTGCCAGCAGCTCCGAAGGACAGGGATTGGGCACAGATACGCAGTATTTT.

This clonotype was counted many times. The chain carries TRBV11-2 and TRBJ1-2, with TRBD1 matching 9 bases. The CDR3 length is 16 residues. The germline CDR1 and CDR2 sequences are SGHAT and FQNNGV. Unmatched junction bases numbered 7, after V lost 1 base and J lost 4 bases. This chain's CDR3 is CASSLARGQGTYGYTF. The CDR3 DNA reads TGTGCCAGCAGCTTAGCCCGCGGACAGGGGACCTATGGCTACACCTTC.

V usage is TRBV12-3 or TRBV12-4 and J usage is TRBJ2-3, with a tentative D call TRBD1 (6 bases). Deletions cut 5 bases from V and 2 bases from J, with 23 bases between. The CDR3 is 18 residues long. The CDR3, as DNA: TGTGCCAGCAGTGGGGGCGGACAATGGGGATCCTCCACAGATACGCAGTATTTT. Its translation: CASSGGGQWGSSTDTQYF.

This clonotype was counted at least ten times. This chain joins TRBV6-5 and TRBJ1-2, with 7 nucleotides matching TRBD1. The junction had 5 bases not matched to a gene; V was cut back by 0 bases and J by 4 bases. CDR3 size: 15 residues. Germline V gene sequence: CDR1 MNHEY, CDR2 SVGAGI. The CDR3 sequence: CASSYSDRKGYGYTF. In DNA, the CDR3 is TGTGCCAGCAGTTACTCGGACAGGAAGGGCTATGGCTACACCTTC.

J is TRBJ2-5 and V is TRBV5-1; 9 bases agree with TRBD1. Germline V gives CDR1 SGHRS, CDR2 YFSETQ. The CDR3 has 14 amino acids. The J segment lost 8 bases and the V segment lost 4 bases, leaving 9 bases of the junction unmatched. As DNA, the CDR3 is TGCGCCAGCAGCGAGGGACAGGGAGGAGTCACCCAGTACTTC. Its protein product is CASSEGQGGVTQYF.

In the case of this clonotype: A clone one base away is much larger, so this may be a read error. Here the CDR3 reads CAGSSRDRGHEQYF. In nucleotides, the CDR3 is TGTGCCGGCAGTTCCCGGGACAGGGGGCACGAGCAGTACTTC. This rearrangement joins TRBV12-3 or TRBV12-4 to TRBJ2-7; TRBD1 matches at 12 bases. The length of the CDR3 is 14 residues.

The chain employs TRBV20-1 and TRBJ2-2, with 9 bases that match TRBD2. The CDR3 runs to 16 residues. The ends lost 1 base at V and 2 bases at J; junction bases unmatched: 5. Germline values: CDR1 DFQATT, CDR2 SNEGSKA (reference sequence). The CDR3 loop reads CSARGRGGANTGELFF. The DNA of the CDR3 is TGCAGTGCTAGAGGGCGCGGGGGGGCCAACACCGGGGAGCTGTTTTTT.

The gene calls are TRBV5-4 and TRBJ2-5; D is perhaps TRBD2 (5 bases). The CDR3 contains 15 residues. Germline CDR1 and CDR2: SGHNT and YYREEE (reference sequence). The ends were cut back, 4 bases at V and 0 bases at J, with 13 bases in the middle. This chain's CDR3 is CASSAYVRDQETQYF. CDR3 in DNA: TGTGCCAGCAGCGCATACGTGAGGGACCAAGAGACCCAGTACTTC.

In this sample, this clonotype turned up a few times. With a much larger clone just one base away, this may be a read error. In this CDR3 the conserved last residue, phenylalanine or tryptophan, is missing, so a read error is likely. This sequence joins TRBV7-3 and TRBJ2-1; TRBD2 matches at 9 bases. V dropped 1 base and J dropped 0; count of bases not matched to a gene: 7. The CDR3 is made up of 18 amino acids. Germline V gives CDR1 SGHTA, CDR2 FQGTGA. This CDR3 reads CASSLMPSGASSYNEQFL. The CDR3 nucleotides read TGTGCCAGCAGCTTAATGCCTAGCGGGGCTAGCTCCTACAATGAGCAGTTCCTC.

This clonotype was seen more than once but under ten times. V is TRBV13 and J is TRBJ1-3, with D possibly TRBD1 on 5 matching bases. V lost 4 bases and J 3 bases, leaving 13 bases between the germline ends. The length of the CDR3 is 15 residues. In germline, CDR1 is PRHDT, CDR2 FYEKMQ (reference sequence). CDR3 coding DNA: TGTGCCAGCAGCTCGACGGGGCAAGGTGGAAACACCATATATTTT. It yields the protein CASSSTGQGGNTIYF.

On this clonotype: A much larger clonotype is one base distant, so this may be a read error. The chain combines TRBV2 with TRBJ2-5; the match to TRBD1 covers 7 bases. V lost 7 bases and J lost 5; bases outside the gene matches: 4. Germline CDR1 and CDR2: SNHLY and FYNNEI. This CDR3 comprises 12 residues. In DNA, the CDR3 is TGTGCCAGCATGGGACAGAGGGAGACCCAGTACTTC. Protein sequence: CASMGQRETQYF.

The CDR3 loop reads CASSFQGADGELFF. DNA for the CDR3: TGTGCCAGCAGTTTTCAGGGGGCAGATGGGGAGCTGTTTTTT. V gene TRBV5-4 combines with J gene TRBJ2-2, with TRBD1 identical over 8 bases. CDR3 length equals 14 residues. J gave up 8 bases and V 5 bases, and 8 bases lay outside the gene matches. The germline CDR1 and CDR2 sequences are SGHNT and YYREEE (reference sequence).

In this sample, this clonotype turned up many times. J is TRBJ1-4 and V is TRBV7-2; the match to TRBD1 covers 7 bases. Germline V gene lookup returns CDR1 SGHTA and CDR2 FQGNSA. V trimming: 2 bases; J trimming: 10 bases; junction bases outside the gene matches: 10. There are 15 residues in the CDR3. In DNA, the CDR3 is TGTGCCAGCAGCTTAAGACAGGGACTGGATGGAAAACTGTTTTTT. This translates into CASSLRQGLDGKLFF.